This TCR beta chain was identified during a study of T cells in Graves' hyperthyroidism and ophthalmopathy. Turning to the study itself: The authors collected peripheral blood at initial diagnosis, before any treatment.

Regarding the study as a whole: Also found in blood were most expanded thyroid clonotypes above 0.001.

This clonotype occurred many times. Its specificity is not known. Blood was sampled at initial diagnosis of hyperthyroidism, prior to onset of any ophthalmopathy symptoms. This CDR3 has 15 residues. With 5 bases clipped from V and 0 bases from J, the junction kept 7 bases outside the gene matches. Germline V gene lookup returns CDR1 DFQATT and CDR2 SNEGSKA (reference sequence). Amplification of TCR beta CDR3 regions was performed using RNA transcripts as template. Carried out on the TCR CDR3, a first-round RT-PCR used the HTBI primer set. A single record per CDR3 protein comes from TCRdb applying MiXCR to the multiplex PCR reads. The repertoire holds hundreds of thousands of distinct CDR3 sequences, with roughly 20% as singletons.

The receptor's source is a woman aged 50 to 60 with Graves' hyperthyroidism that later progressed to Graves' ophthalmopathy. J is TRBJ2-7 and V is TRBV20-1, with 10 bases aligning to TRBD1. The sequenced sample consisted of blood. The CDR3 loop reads CSAVTGTGDSYEQYF. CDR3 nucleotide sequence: TGCAGTGCTGTCACCGGGACAGGGGACTCCTACGAGCAGTACTTC.